The text below deals with one T cell receptor beta chain. Its cognate antigen is unknown. The data stem from a study of T cells in Graves' hyperthyroidism and ophthalmopathy. General study points: In simple terms, a model built on 13 V-J features told ophthalmopathy apart from stable hyperthyroidism.

Trimming removed 1 base at V and 4 bases at J, with 13 bases between. CDR1 and CDR2 (germline): LGHDT, YNNKEL (reference sequence). This CDR3 is 16 amino acids long. Amplified TCR beta CDR3 regions derived from RNA transcripts. HTBI primers were the set used in a first-round RT-PCR of the TCR CDR3. TCRdb ran MiXCR on the multiplex PCR reads and lists one entry per CDR3 protein. The sample carries about 330,000 distinct CDR3 sequences, about 13% recorded once. Diagnosis relied on clinical symptoms, serum thyroxine and TRAb, thyroid ultrasound and orbital computed tomography. This receptor was obtained from a middle-aged woman with Graves' ophthalmopathy. This sequence joins TRBV3-1 and TRBJ2-2, with D maybe TRBD2 (5 bases). Sequencing used blood. The CDR3 nucleotides are TGTGCCAGCAGCCAAGTTTTCAGCGGTACCACCGGGGAGCTGTTTTTT. This encodes CASSQVFSGTTGELFF.